This T cell receptor beta chain was found in a study of tissue T cells after allogeneic stem cell transplantation. Broader study findings: Motif-based clustering found tissue-specific repertoire signatures shared across patients, though few clones were shared. Within patients, tissue anatomy strongly shaped TCR repertoire composition. Tissue-detected TCR repertoire was only partly captured by blood and spleen T cells.

As regards this clone: Its antigen is unknown. Gene names follow the mouse nomenclature. The CDR3 extends 1 residue past the end of the read, so its final part is completed from the germline J gene.

V trimming: 3 bases; J trimming: 5 bases; junction bases outside the gene matches: 0. This CDR3 has 13 amino acids. The germline V gene has CDR1 LGHNA and CDR2 YNLKQL (reference sequence). Some clones are missing from TCRdb's copy, which holds only in-frame ones; the method was immunoSEQ multiplex PCR. The sample carries 7,000 to 8,000 clones, 60% to 80% recorded once. The TCR originated in a female BALB/c mouse in good health. For this mouse line, the MHC haplotype is H2-d. V and J are TRBV5 and TRBJ2-4; 9 bases agree with TRBD1. Sequencing was carried out using blood. The CDR3 sequence: CASSQGQGNTLYF. CDR3 DNA (partial): TGTGCCAGCAGCCAGGGACAGGGAAACACCTTGTAC.